These T cell receptor beta chains were read from a single sample in a study of CD8 T cells in ankylosing spondylitis. Each CDR3 protein gets one entry after TCRdb re-called the 5' RACE reads with MiXCR. The sample has 40,000 or so distinct CDR3 sequences, about 10% seen once; the top ten hold 1.2% to 1.5%. Material: blood, either unsorted or a sorted T cell fraction (not recorded which). These receptors came from a male donor with ankylosing spondylitis or in good health (not recorded which). CDR3s include the opening cysteine and the closing phenylalanine or tryptophan. A D gene is named only where the DNA matches it firmly. Part of the rows lack a size; the others show once, few, many or a class for expanded clones.

d_gene	abundance	j_gene	v_gene	CDR3aa	CDR3nt
NA	many	TRBJ2-6	TRBV7-8	CASSSFTGAGGANVLTF	TGTGCCAGCAGCTCCTTTACAGGGGCGGGGGGGGCCAACGTCCTGACTTTC
TRBD2	NA	TRBJ2-1	TRBV7-8	CASSLSGGEYNEQFF	TGTGCCAGCAGCTTAAGCGGGGGCGAATACAATGAGCAGTTCTTC
NA	many	TRBJ2-5	TRBV14	CASSQERAYAETQYF	TGTGCCAGCAGCCAAGAAAGGGCCTACGCGGAGACCCAGTACTTC
NA	many	TRBJ1-2	TRBV29-1	CSVEGIGVRAGYTF	TGCAGCGTTGAAGGAATCGGGGTTCGAGCTGGCTACACCTTC
TRBD1	NA	TRBJ1-3	TRBV20-1	CSARAARTGVYGNTIYF	TGCAGTGCTAGAGCCGCCAGAACAGGGGTGTATGGAAACACCATATATTTT
TRBD1	few	TRBJ1-1	TRBV6-5	CASSSPPGQGLTEAFF	TGTGCCAGCAGTTCCCCGCCGGGACAGGGGCTCACTGAAGCTTTCTTT
NA	many	TRBJ2-2	TRBV29-1	CSVGWNTNTGELFF	TGCAGCGTTGGGTGGAATACCAACACCGGGGAGCTGTTTTTT
NA	few	TRBJ1-1	TRBV5-1	CASSPGTALSAFF	TGCGCCAGCAGCCCTGGGACGGCGTTATCAGCTTTCTTT
NA	many	TRBJ1-2	TRBV12-1	CASSTTGGAPLCGYTF	TGTGCCAGCAGCACCACAGGGGGCGCCCCGTTATGTGGCTACACCTTC
NA	few	TRBJ1-2	TRBV18	CASSPPGWGDGYTF	TGTGCCAGCTCACCCCCCGGGTGGGGTGATGGCTACACCTTC
NA	few	TRBJ2-5	TRBV7-7	CASSPEARSGGTQYF	TGTGCCAGCAGCCCCGAGGCCCGGAGCGGAGGGACCCAGTACTTC
NA	NA	TRBJ2-5	TRBV19	CASSTSGGVETQYF	TGTGCCAGTAGTACCTCCGGCGGAGTGGAGACCCAGTACTTC
TRBD1	NA	TRBJ2-7	TRBV20-1	CSASVWRTGVEQYF	TGCAGTGCTAGTGTCTGGCGCACAGGGGTTGAGCAGTACTTC
TRBD1	NA	TRBJ1-4	TRBV7-9	CASSPTGSREKLFF	TGTGCCAGCAGCCCGACAGGGTCTCGGGAAAAACTGTTTTTT
NA	NA	TRBJ2-7	TRBV12-3/TRBV12-4	CASRPMSSSYEQYF	TGTGCCAGCAGACCCATGTCGAGCTCCTACGAGCAGTACTTC
NA	many	TRBJ1-1	TRBV5-1	CASSWTQGSTEAFF	TGCGCCAGCAGCTGGACTCAGGGGAGCACTGAAGCTTTCTTT
NA	many	TRBJ2-3	TRBV5-1	CASSYGASTDTQYF	TGCGCCAGCAGCTACGGCGCCAGCACAGATACGCAGTATTTT
TRBD2	NA	TRBJ2-7	TRBV6-5	CASSYASGVSYEQYF	TGTGCCAGCAGTTACGCCAGCGGGGTGTCCTACGAGCAGTACTTC
TRBD1	NA	TRBJ1-5	TRBV7-2	CASSSGQSRQPQHF	TGTGCCAGCAGCTCGGGACAGAGCAGGCAGCCCCAGCATTTT
NA	many	TRBJ2-1	TRBV3-1	CASSHTQGSYNEQFF	TGTGCCAGCAGTCATACCCAGGGATCCTACAATGAGCAGTTCTTC
TRBD1	many	TRBJ2-1	TRBV7-8	CASSSRTGGQRNEQFF	TGTGCCAGCAGCTCCCGGACAGGGGGCCAAAGAAATGAGCAGTTCTTC
NA	NA	TRBJ1-4	TRBV20-1	CSAPTSGKKEKLFF	TGCAGTGCCCCCACCTCAGGGAAGAAGGAAAAACTGTTTTTT
NA	NA	TRBJ2-6	TRBV13	CANSSLIGSGANVLTF	TGTGCCAACAGCTCCTTAATTGGCTCTGGGGCCAACGTCCTGACTTTC
NA	many	TRBJ2-2	TRBV20-1	CSARSPGRPGELFF	TGCAGTGCTAGATCCCCAGGGAGGCCCGGGGAGCTGTTTTTT
NA	many	TRBJ1-5	TRBV12-3/TRBV12-4	CASSPGGGRGNQPQHF	TGTGCCAGCAGCCCCGGAGGGGGACGAGGGAATCAGCCCCAGCATTTT
NA	many	TRBJ2-5	TRBV12-3/TRBV12-4	CASSTRTTQYF	TGTGCCAGCAGCACCCGAACGACCCAGTACTTC
NA	many	TRBJ1-5	TRBV29-1	CSVRNRSGNQPQHF	TGCAGCGTGCGAAACAGGTCGGGGAATCAGCCCCAGCATTTT
NA	many	TRBJ1-1	TRBV5-1	CASSLGQDTQAFF	TGCGCCAGCAGCTTGGGACAGGACACTCAAGCTTTCTTT
NA	NA	TRBJ1-2	TRBV11-1	CASSSRALGTYGYTF	TGTGCCAGCAGCTCACGGGCCCTTGGGACCTATGGCTACACCTTC
TRBD2	few	TRBJ2-1	TRBV7-2	CASSLVRLAGRNEQFF	TGTGCCAGCAGCTTAGTGAGGCTAGCGGGGAGGAATGAGCAGTTCTTC
NA	NA	TRBJ2-1	TRBV7-9	CASSLAPGNNEQFF	TGTGCCAGCAGCTTAGCGCCGGGGAACAATGAGCAGTTCTTC
TRBD2	many	TRBJ2-1	TRBV20-1	CSAMGRGGIYNEQFF	TGCAGTGCTATGGGGCGGGGGGGAATTTACAATGAGCAGTTCTTC
NA	NA	TRBJ1-2	TRBV12-3/TRBV12-4	CASTQSGIEGYGYTF	TGTGCCAGCACCCAATCCGGGATAGAAGGCTATGGCTACACCTTC
TRBD1	many	TRBJ2-3	TRBV3-1	CASSQDPVTGSTDTQYF	TGTGCCAGCAGCCAAGATCCGGTGACAGGGAGCACAGATACGCAGTATTTT
NA	many	TRBJ2-7	TRBV7-2	CASSLVGDGTYEQYF	TGTGCCAGCAGCTTAGTAGGGGACGGAACCTACGAGCAGTACTTC
NA	NA	TRBJ2-2	TRBV12-3/TRBV12-4	CASSPFARAGELFF	TGTGCCAGCAGTCCTTTCGCCCGCGCCGGGGAGCTGTTTTTT
TRBD2	NA	TRBJ2-7	TRBV7-9	CASSATSGSYEQYF	TGTGCCAGCAGCGCCACTAGCGGCTCCTACGAGCAGTACTTC
NA	NA	TRBJ1-4	TRBV2	CASNTRGSANEKLFF	TGTGCCAGCAACACCAGGGGTTCGGCTAATGAAAAACTGTTTTTT
NA	many	TRBJ2-7	TRBV11-1	CASSNRGGTYEQYF	TGTGCCAGCAGCAATAGGGGTGGGACCTACGAGCAGTACTTC
NA	many	TRBJ1-2	TRBV15	CATSREDWRVYGYTF	TGTGCCACCAGCAGAGAGGATTGGAGGGTCTATGGCTACACCTTC
NA	many	TRBJ1-2	TRBV19	CASSRDYGYTF	TGTGCCAGTAGTAGGGACTATGGCTACACCTTC
TRBD2	medium-sized	TRBJ2-5	TRBV29-1	CSVQTSGEETQYF	TGCAGCGTTCAGACTAGCGGGGAAGAGACCCAGTACTTC
NA	few	TRBJ2-7	TRBV24-1	CATGGGPEGRYEQYF	TGTGCCACCGGAGGAGGGCCGGAGGGGCGCTACGAGCAGTACTTC
NA	few	TRBJ2-2	TRBV7-2	CASTPGIVFSTGELFF	TGTGCCAGCACCCCCGGGATAGTTTTTAGCACCGGGGAGCTGTTTTTT
TRBD1	many	TRBJ1-6	TRBV12-3/TRBV12-4	CASSRGSTGAGRSPLHF	TGTGCCAGCAGTCGCGGCAGCACAGGGGCAGGGCGTTCACCCCTCCACTTT
NA	many	TRBJ2-1	TRBV2	CAIGTLGFNEQFF	TGTGCCATCGGGACCCTAGGGTTCAATGAGCAGTTCTTC
NA	NA	TRBJ1-4	TRBV15	CATSREEGMPKKLFF	TGTGCCACCAGCAGAGAAGAGGGGATGCCAAAAAAACTGTTTTTT
TRBD2	many	TRBJ2-2	TRBV12-3/TRBV12-4	CASGEGVTGELFF	TGTGCCAGCGGGGAGGGCGTCACCGGGGAGCTGTTTTTT
TRBD2	NA	TRBJ2-2	TRBV27	CASSYSMGGSGGTGELFF	TGTGCCAGCAGTTATTCAATGGGAGGGTCTGGGGGCACCGGGGAGCTGTTTTTT
TRBD1	few	TRBJ2-7	TRBV20-1	CSASDRGAYEQYF	TGCAGTGCTAGTGACAGGGGGGCCTACGAGCAGTACTTC
TRBD1	NA	TRBJ1-4	TRBV11-2	CASSSYRGQGEKLFF	TGTGCCAGCAGCTCCTACAGGGGGCAGGGGGAAAAACTGTTTTTT
NA	many	TRBJ2-2	TRBV5-1	CASSLRTATGELFF	TGCGCCAGCAGCTTGAGGACGGCGACCGGGGAGCTGTTTTTT